These 32 T cell receptor beta chains were all obtained from the same sample, sequenced in a study of CD8 T cells in Susac syndrome. RNA amounts of roughly 0.45 to 1 ug underwent reverse transcription with random hexamers. MiXCR, run by TCRdb on the immunoSEQ multiplex PCR reads, gives a single entry per CDR3 protein. This sample has 95,000 to 150,000 distinct CDR3 sequences; 93% occur once, and the top ten carry roughly 0.29%. The sequenced material came from CD8+ T cells from PBMCs. The receptors shown here come from a human donor with multiple sclerosis.

The chain combines TRBV12-2 with TRBJ2-2; the D call of TRBD1 is as the table states it, not checked on the DNA. TRBV12-2 is assigned pseudogene status. This CDR3 is built from 16 residues. The CDR3 region is CASHLRGASDTGELFF. In DNA form, the CDR3 reads TGTGCAAGTCACCTGAGGGGGGCCTCGGACACCGGGGAGCTGTTTTTT.

The genes are TRBV24-1 and TRBJ1-5; D possibly corresponds to TRBD1 (5 bases). Trimming stripped 5 bases from V and 4 bases from J, with 11 bases between. The CDR3 is made up of 14 amino acids. Per germline, CDR1 KGHDR and CDR2 SFDVKD. DNA for the CDR3: TGTGCCACCAGTGGAGGTTGGGGGAATCAGCCCCAGCATTTT. Translation gives CATSGGWGNQPQHF.

The V gene is TRBV7-9, the J gene TRBJ1-2; 7 nucleotides align to TRBD1. Germline-derived CDR1 and CDR2 are SEHNR and FQNEAQ (reference sequence). CDR3 length equals 16 residues. V trimming: 4 bases; J trimming: 1 base; junction bases outside the gene matches: 9. As DNA, the CDR3 is TGTGCCAGCAGCTCCAAGGACAGGTCGAATAACTATGGCTACACCTTC. It encodes CASSSKDRSNNYGYTF.

This chain joins TRBV3-1 and TRBJ1-2, with 8 bases aligning to TRBD1. CDR1 and CDR2 (germline): LGHDT, YNNKEL (reference sequence). The CDR3 length is 14 residues. V lost 5 bases, J lost 4 bases, and 6 bases stayed unmatched. The CDR3 nucleotides are TGTGCCAGCAGCGCCGGGACAGGACTCTATGGCTACACCTTC. Translated, it gives CASSAGTGLYGYTF.

V usage is TRBV7-8 and J usage is TRBJ2-7; the D gene is possibly TRBD1 (6 bases). Deletions cut 4 bases from V and 4 bases from J, with 11 bases between. The germline gives CDR1 SGHVS, CDR2 FQNEAQ. The CDR3 is 13 amino acids. The CDR3: CASSSDRLYEQYV. The CDR3 DNA follows: TGTGCCAGCAGCTCGGACAGACTTTACGAGCAGTACGTC.

The chain is built from TRBV6-4 and TRBJ2-3, with 15 bases identical to TRBD2. This CDR3 has 17 amino acids. Germline values: CDR1 MRHNA, CDR2 SNTAGT. V trimming: 2 bases; J trimming: 2 bases; junction bases outside the gene matches: 2. The CDR3 spells CASSDGTSGGSTDTQYF. The CDR3 region has the DNA TGTGCCAGCAGTGACGGGACTAGCGGGGGGTCCACAGATACGCAGTATTTT.

This clonotype was seen only once. The V gene is TRBV7-3, the J gene TRBJ2-5, with D uncertain. Germline-derived CDR1 and CDR2 are SGHTA and FQGTGA. Trimming shortened V by 2 bases and J by 3 bases, and 7 bases separated the two germline ends. The CDR3 consists of 13 residues. This CDR3 reads CASSLSDEETQYF. CDR3 in DNA: TGTGCCAGCAGCTTATCGGACGAAGAGACCCAGTACTTC.

This chain links TRBV6-1 with TRBJ1-5; no reliable D call. V was trimmed by 2 bases and J by 3 bases, leaving 11 bases between them. The CDR3 has 15 residues. The germline V gene encodes CDR1 MNHNS and CDR2 SASEGT. CDR3 amino acids: CASSEPRGFNQPQHF. Here the CDR3 DNA reads TGTGCCAGCAGTGAACCACGGGGTTTCAATCAGCCCCAGCATTTT.

V usage is TRBV9 and J usage is TRBJ1-1; D is unclear. The CDR3 contains 13 residues. Germline-derived CDR1 and CDR2 are SGDLS and YYNGEE. V lost 0 bases, J lost 5 bases, and 8 bases lay in between. The CDR3 sequence: CASSVGGKTEAFF. CDR3 nucleotide sequence: TGTGCCAGCAGCGTAGGGGGAAAAACTGAAGCTTTCTTT.

The chain is built from TRBV27 and TRBJ2-7; either TRBD1 or TRBD2 may supply D (5 bases each). V was clipped by 5 bases and J by 4 bases, with 18 bases between them. Germline V lookup: CDR1 MNHEY, CDR2 SMNVEV (reference sequence). The CDR3 sequence is 15 residues long. CDR3 nucleotides: TGTGCCAGCAGTCACCGATGGGGACCTTCATACGAGCAGTACTTC. Its protein is CASSHRWGPSYEQYF.

The chain combines TRBV1 with TRBJ1-1. TRBV1 is recorded as a pseudogene. The CDR3 loop spans 11 amino acids. The CDR3, as DNA: TGCACCAGCAGCCCGAACACTGAAGCTTTCTTT. Translation: CTSSPNTEAFF.

This chain uses TRBV7-9 with TRBJ2-3, with TRBD2 matching 10 bases. This CDR3 contains 16 residues. V dropped 1 base and J dropped 2; count of bases not matched to a gene: 3. Per the germline V gene, CDR1 is SEHNR and CDR2 is FQNEAQ (reference sequence). CDR3 region: CASSLGLAGVTDTQYF. The CDR3 DNA reads TGTGCCAGCAGCTTAGGCCTAGCGGGAGTCACAGATACGCAGTATTTT.

This clonotype was seen a single time. V and J are TRBV27 and TRBJ1-2; a weak D match, TRBD1 (5 bases). Germline loops: CDR1 MNHEY, CDR2 SMNVEV (reference sequence). Trimming cost V 1 base and J 4 bases, with 10 bases left between them. The CDR3 runs 14 residues. CDR3 region: CASSLYGTGYGYTF. In DNA form, the CDR3 reads TGTGCCAGCAGTTTATACGGGACGGGCTATGGCTACACCTTC.

The chain carries TRBV9 and TRBJ2-7, with 7 positions matching TRBD1. V lost 7 bases to trimming and J lost 0 bases; unmatched junction nucleotides: 13. CDR1 and CDR2 (germline): SGDLS, YYNGEE. The CDR3 contains 16 residues. The CDR3 bases are TGTGCCAGCGTCGGCCGGACAGGCAATTTCTCCTACGAGCAGTACTTC. It yields the protein CASVGRTGNFSYEQYF. The full variable domain, in which reference TRBV9 and TRBJ2-7 provide the parts outside the CDR3, is DSGVTQTPKHLITATGQRVTLRCSPRSGDLSVYWYQQSLDQGLQFLIQYYNGEERAKGNILERFSAQQFPDLHSELNLSSLELGDSALYFCASVGRTGNFSYEQYFGPGTRLTVT.

The chain uses TRBV9 and TRBJ2-3, with 11 nucleotides matching TRBD2. CDR1 SGDLS and CDR2 YYNGEE come from the germline V gene. The CDR3 loop spans 18 amino acids. Germline trimming cut 1 base from V and 0 bases from J; bases unmatched to any gene: 7. The CDR3 sequence: CASSVSTSGRASTDTQYF. As DNA, the CDR3 is TGTGCCAGCAGCGTATCAACTAGCGGGAGAGCTAGCACAGATACGCAGTATTTT. Drawing the rest from reference TRBV9 and TRBJ2-3, the complete variable domain is DSGVTQTPKHLITATGQRVTLRCSPRSGDLSVYWYQQSLDQGLQFLIQYYNGEERAKGNILERFSAQQFPDLHSELNLSSLELGDSALYFCASSVSTSGRASTDTQYFGPGTRLTVL.

The V gene is TRBV19, the J gene TRBJ1-4; no clear D. The CDR3 consists of 13 residues. V lost 4 bases and J lost 8, with 11 bases in between. CDR1 LNHDA and CDR2 SQIVND come from the germline V gene (reference sequence). The CDR3 loop reads CASSKTIGEKLFF. CDR3 nucleotide sequence: TGTGCCAGTAGTAAGACTATCGGGGAAAAACTGTTTTTT. Supplemented by reference TRBV19 and TRBJ1-4, the full variable domain reads DGGITQSPKYLFRKEGQNVTLSCEQNLNHDAMYWYRQDPGQGLRLIYYSQIVNDFQKGDIAEGYSVSREKKESFPLTVTSAQKNPTAFYLCASSKTIGEKLFFGSGTQLSVL.

CDR3 in amino acids: CAHWAGVDEQYV. In nucleotides, the CDR3 is TGTGCCCACTGGGCAGGGGTGGACGAGCAGTACGTC. The rearrangement uses TRBV21-1 and TRBJ2-7; TRBD1, the D gene given by the table, was not confirmed from the DNA. TRBV21-1 is shown as a pseudogene. The CDR3 is 12 residues long.

This clonotype has just one count. The chain combines TRBV5-6 with TRBJ2-3; TRBD2 aligns across 9 bases. With V trimmed by 2 bases and J by 2 bases, 6 bases remained unmatched. The V gene's germline CDR1 is SGHDT and CDR2 YYEEEE. The CDR3 totals 16 residues. The CDR3 region is CASSFWLAGSTDTQYF. CDR3 DNA sequence: TGTGCCAGCAGCTTCTGGCTAGCGGGATCCACAGATACGCAGTATTTT.

V gene TRBV11-2 combines with J gene TRBJ2-7; TRBD2 matches at 7 bases. From germline, CDR1 is SGHAT and CDR2 FQNNGV. V shed 2 bases, J shed 3 bases, and the junction held 7 bases outside the gene matches. The CDR3 has 15 residues. The CDR3 bases are TGTGCCAGCAGCTTATTCCAGGGAGGGAACTACGAGCAGTACTTC. It translates to CASSLFQGGNYEQYF.

The gene calls are TRBV14 and TRBJ1-4; D is unresolved. V was cut by 7 bases and J by 3 bases, with 15 bases left in between. The CDR3 is 15 amino acids. The V gene's germline CDR1 is SGHDN and CDR2 FVKESK. The CDR3 protein is CASNTGALANEKLFF. Here the CDR3 DNA reads TGTGCCAGCAATACCGGAGCTCTTGCTAATGAAAAACTGTTTTTT.

This clonotype was seen a single time. The V call is TRBV7-9, the J call TRBJ1-2; no definite D call. V was trimmed by 7 bases and J by 2 bases, leaving 23 bases between them. CDR1 is SEHNR, CDR2 FQNEAQ, per germline (reference sequence). The CDR3 runs to 17 residues. CDR3 nucleotides: TGTGCCAGCACCGTTCTAGACAACAAAGCAGTGAACTATGGCTACACCTTC. Translated, it gives CASTVLDNKAVNYGYTF. Full variable domain (outside the CDR3, taken from reference TRBV7-9 and TRBJ1-2): DTGVSQNPRHKITKRGQNVTFRCDPISEHNRLYWYRQTLGQGPEFLTYFQNEAQLEKSRLLSDRFSAERPKGSFSTLEIQRTEQGDSAMYLCASTVLDNKAVNYGYTFGSGTRLTVV.

J is TRBJ2-1 and V is TRBV4-1; weak D call: TRBD2 (6 bases). Trimming took off 3 bases at V and 7 bases at J, with 16 bases between the two ends. This CDR3 has 15 residues. CDR1 and CDR2 from the germline V gene are MGHRA and YSYEKL. The CDR3 DNA sequence: TGCGCCAGCAGCCATAGCCCGGCCAGCGGGAATGAGCAGTTCTTC. Amino acids: CASSHSPASGNEQFF.

The rearrangement joins TRBV4-1 to TRBJ2-3, with D tentatively TRBD2 (5 bases). Trimming took off 1 base at V and 5 bases at J, with 25 bases between the two ends. This CDR3 contains 19 residues. Germline values: CDR1 MGHRA, CDR2 YSYEKL. CDR3 DNA: TGCGCCAGCAGCCAAGTGACCAGCGGTTTTCCGAAACAGCAAGATACGCAGTATTTT. Encoded protein: CASSQVTSGFPKQQDTQYF.

V gene TRBV27 combines with J gene TRBJ1-2; D gene uncertain. CDR3 length: 12 amino acids. Germline V gives CDR1 MNHEY, CDR2 SMNVEV (reference sequence). Trimming removed 5 bases at V and 10 bases at J, with 14 bases between. CDR3: CASSPAGDDYTF. CDR3 DNA: TGTGCCAGCAGTCCTGCTGGAGATGACTACACCTTC.

The gene calls are TRBV29-1 and TRBJ1-1; D unclear. Trimming pared 6 bases from V and 3 bases from J, leaving 20 bases between. The CDR3 totals 15 residues. The germline V gene has CDR1 SQVTM and CDR2 ANQGSEA. CDR3 residues: CSVPPGTDVHTEAFF. CDR3 DNA: TGCAGCGTCCCCCCGGGAACAGACGTTCACACTGAAGCTTTCTTT. The full variable domain, completed using reference TRBV29-1 and TRBJ1-1, is SAVISQKPSRDICQRGTSLTIQCQVDSQVTMMFWYRQQPGQSLTLIATANQGSEATYESGFVIDKFPISRPNLTFSTLTVSNMSPEDSSIYLCSVPPGTDVHTEAFFGQGTRLTVV.

The chain combines TRBV5-8 with TRBJ2-1; a weak D match, TRBD1 (6 bases). Trimming took 6 bases from V and 4 from J, leaving 17 bases between them. This CDR3 has 15 amino acids. Per the germline V gene, CDR1 is SGHTS and CDR2 is YDEGEE. The chain's CDR3 is CASTRPGQRYNEQFF. CDR3 coding DNA: TGTGCCAGCACCCGACCGGGACAAAGATACAATGAGCAGTTCTTC.

This chain joins TRBV7-9 and TRBJ1-2, with D tentatively TRBD1 (6 bases). From germline, CDR1 is SEHNR and CDR2 FQNEAQ (reference sequence). The CDR3 loop spans 13 amino acids. The ends were cut back, 0 bases at V and 8 bases at J, with 10 bases in the middle. CDR3 residues: CASSLAQGKGYTF. CDR3 sequence (DNA): TGTGCCAGCAGCTTAGCCCAGGGGAAGGGCTACACCTTC.

CDR3 protein: CASRPKGGDTQYF. The CDR3 nucleotides read TGTGCCAGCAGGCCAAAGGGGGGGGATACGCAGTATTTT. The chain employs TRBV7-6 and TRBJ2-3; a weak D match, TRBD2 (7 bases). With 6 bases removed from V and 6 bases from J, the gap between germline ends came to 13 bases. There are 13 residues in the CDR3. The germline V gene encodes CDR1 SGHVS and CDR2 FNYEAQ.

This chain connects TRBV28 to TRBJ2-3; D may be TRBD1 or TRBD2 (6 bases each). In germline, CDR1 is MDHEN, CDR2 SYDVKM. This CDR3 region has 13 residues. Trimming removed 7 bases from V and 4 bases from J, with 12 bases in between. The CDR3 reads CASTIGGSDTQYF. The CDR3 DNA follows: TGTGCCAGCACCATCGGGGGCTCAGATACGCAGTATTTT.

The chain couples TRBV15 to TRBJ1-2; maybe TRBD1 (6 bases). This CDR3 contains 16 residues. From germline, CDR1 is LNHNV and CDR2 YYDKDF (reference sequence). V lost 2 bases, J lost 0 bases, and 13 bases lay in between. The CDR3 reads CATSRTRAGANYGYTF. In DNA, the CDR3 is TGTGCCACCAGCAGAACCCGGGCAGGGGCTAACTATGGCTACACCTTC.

This clonotype was seen once. The chain couples TRBV7-9 to TRBJ2-1, with 7 bases matching TRBD1. Germline lookup yields CDR1 SEHNR and CDR2 FQNEAQ (reference sequence). The CDR3 has 16 amino acids. With 5 bases clipped from V and 3 bases from J, the junction kept 10 bases outside the gene matches. The CDR3: CASSRVGTDNYNEQFF. In DNA, the CDR3 is TGTGCCAGCAGCAGGGTTGGGACAGATAACTACAATGAGCAGTTCTTC.

The chain combines TRBV20-1 with TRBJ2-3; D not certain. The CDR3 length is 17 residues. Deletions cut 2 bases from V and 1 base from J, with 19 bases between. Germline assignment: CDR1 DFQATT and CDR2 SNEGSKA (reference sequence). CDR3 DNA: TGCAGTGCTAGATTCGTCGCCAGTAGCCGGCGCACAGATACGCAGTATTTT. Translation: CSARFVASSRRTDTQYF.